Below are 10 T cell receptor beta chains sequenced from a single sample in a study of cytomegalovirus exposure and HLA in healthy donors. The PCR ran on 60 Vbeta and 13 Jbeta primers. Sequencing was performed with immunoSEQ multiplex PCR; in TCRdb, only in-frame clones are kept and a portion is missing. Of 150,000 to 200,000 clones listed, about 62% are singletons. What was sequenced was PBMCs. The source is a man between 40 and 49 years old in good health and CMV-seronegative.

This clone turned up a few times. The chain recombines TRBV9 with TRBJ1-3; D is perhaps TRBD1 (5 bases). With 2 bases removed from V and 4 bases from J, the gap between germline ends came to 13 bases. Per germline, CDR1 SGDLS and CDR2 YYNGEE. The CDR3 consists of 15 residues. The chain's CDR3 is CASSVNFDRGNTIYF. CDR3 nucleotide sequence: TGTGCCAGCAGCGTGAACTTTGACAGAGGAAACACCATATATTTT.

The chain carries TRBV9 and TRBJ2-3; D perhaps matches TRBD1 (6 bases). The V gene's germline CDR1 is SGDLS and CDR2 YYNGEE. V was cut by 6 bases and J by 0 bases, with 17 bases left in between. The CDR3 has 16 residues. The CDR3 loop reads CASTPEGVFSTDTQYF. Written as DNA, the CDR3 is TGTGCCAGCACTCCCGAGGGGGTTTTTAGCACAGATACGCAGTATTTT.

The chain uses TRBV7-3 and TRBJ2-1; 11 nucleotides agree with TRBD2. The J segment lost 8 bases and the V segment lost 5 bases, leaving 11 bases of the junction unmatched. CDR3 length: 16 amino acids. Per the germline V gene, CDR1 is SGHTA and CDR2 is FQGTGA. The CDR3 spells CASSRGLAGGEDEQFF. As DNA, the CDR3 is TGTGCCAGCAGCCGAGGGCTAGCGGGGGGAGAAGATGAGCAGTTCTTC.

V is TRBV7-9 and J is TRBJ2-1, with D unclear. The CDR3 extends over 12 amino acids. Germline values: CDR1 SEHNR, CDR2 FQNEAQ (reference sequence). The V and J ends lost 11 bases and 0 bases respectively, with 8 bases between them. The CDR3 sequence is CAELDSYNEQFF. The DNA of the CDR3 is TGTGCCGAGCTCGACTCCTACAATGAGCAGTTCTTC.

The rearrangement links TRBV7-9 to TRBJ2-5; no reliable D call. CDR3 length: 13 amino acids. The V and J ends lost 3 bases and 5 bases respectively, with 10 bases between them. The germline CDR1 and CDR2 sequences are SEHNR and FQNEAQ (reference sequence). CDR3 residues: CASSFSFFETQYF. As DNA, the CDR3 is TGTGCCAGCAGCTTCTCTTTTTTCGAGACCCAGTACTTC.

Here the CDR3 DNA reads TGTGCCAGCAGCTTTGGGGCTTCAGGGGGACAGCCCCAGCATTTT. Amino acid sequence: CASSFGASGGQPQHF. This chain joins TRBV7-8 and TRBJ1-5; TRBD1 aligns across 7 bases. Germline CDR1 SGHVS, CDR2 FQNEAQ. Trimming removed 3 bases from V and 7 bases from J; junction bases left unmatched: 9. The CDR3 sequence is 15 residues long.

This chain connects TRBV10-3 to TRBJ2-6, with TRBD1 identical over 8 bases. Germline V lookup: CDR1 ENHRY, CDR2 SYGVKD. Germline trimming cut 6 bases from V and 2 bases from J; bases unmatched to any gene: 0. The CDR3 is made up of 14 amino acids. The CDR3 bases are TGTGCCATCAGGGACAGGGCTGGGGCCAACGTCCTGACTTTC. This codes for CAIRDRAGANVLTF.

This clone appeared a few times. This chain connects TRBV29-1 to TRBJ2-3; TRBD1 matches at 7 bases. Germline V gene lookup returns CDR1 SQVTM and CDR2 ANQGSEA. The CDR3 contains 14 residues. V was pared by 4 bases and J by 0 bases, with 4 bases of the junction left unmatched. CDR3 amino acids: CSVAGQASTDTQYF. The CDR3 bases are TGCAGCGTTGCCGGACAGGCCAGCACAGATACGCAGTATTTT.

This chain joins TRBV29-1 and TRBJ2-3, with TRBD1 as a possible D gene (6 bases). CDR1 and CDR2 (germline): SQVTM, ANQGSEA. The CDR3 totals 15 residues. V lost 0 bases and J 1 base, leaving 11 bases between the germline ends. CDR3 region: CSVEDSTGRTDTQYF. CDR3 nucleotides: TGCAGCGTTGAAGATTCTACAGGGCGCACAGATACGCAGTATTTT.

This clone was picked up a small number of times. The chain combines TRBV5-1 with TRBJ1-1, with a tentative D call TRBD1 (5 bases). V lost 6 bases, J lost 2 bases, and 11 bases lay in between. The CDR3 runs to 13 residues. Germline assignment: CDR1 SGHRS and CDR2 YFSETQ. The CDR3 coding sequence is TGCGCCAGCACCCGGGGGATAAACACTGAAGCTTTCTTT. Encoded protein: CASTRGINTEAFF.